This TCR beta chain came from a study of vaccination effects on CD4 cells after COVID-19. Before any sequencing was done, the ViraFEST assay used viral peptide pools to expand antigen-specific CD4+ T cells. When around 10 days of culture had elapsed, CD4+ T cells were isolated. Having tested negative for nucleocapsid antibodies, the vaccine recipients showed no prior SARS-CoV-2 infection. In this sample, this clone is medium-sized (0.01 to 0.1%). Antigen: not known. Germline CDR1 is SGHNT and CDR2 is YENEEA. V lost 0 bases and J lost 2; bases outside the gene matches: 0. The CDR3 contains 15 residues. Libraries were prepared by immunoSEQ multiplex PCR; TCRdb keeps only in-frame clonotypes and omits some of them. The sample includes fewer than 30,000 clones, under 75% seen only once; the top ten take under 15%.

The chain has TRBV11-3 and TRBJ2-1; 8 nucleotides line up with TRBD1. This sample comprised CD4+ T cells from PBMCs cultured with HCoV-OC43 spike peptides, obtained before COVID-19 vaccination. Subset specified: HCoV-OC43 spike overlapping peptide pool stimulation. This receptor was obtained from a human donor who received a COVID-19 vaccine. The CDR3 DNA reads as TGTGCCAGCAGCTTAGAACAGGGGGCCTACAATGAGCAGTTCTTC. As protein: CASSLEQGAYNEQFF.